Listed below are T cell receptor beta chains from one sample, sequenced in a study of blood T cells in healthy people across ages. TCRdb used MiXCR to reprocess the 5' RACE reads, holding one entry per CDR3 protein. The top ten hold just over 4% of the sample, which has about 1.5 million distinct CDR3 sequences, roughly 43% seen once. Specimen: blood. These receptors originate from a woman aged 18-35 years in good health. CDR3s include the opening cysteine and the closing phenylalanine or tryptophan. The D gene is left open where the match is weak. Only some rows state a clone size, as once, few, many or a class for expanded clones.

v_call,clone_size,d_call,j_call,cdr3_aa,cdr3_nt
TRBV29-1,.,.,TRBJ2-3,CSVGYLNADTQYF,TGCAGCGTTGGATACTTAAACGCAGATACGCAGTATTTT
TRBV20-1,.,TRBD1,TRBJ1-2,CSASPYTSTGANYGYTF,TGCAGTGCTAGTCCCTATACCTCGACAGGGGCGAACTATGGCTACACCTTC
TRBV6-6,.,.,TRBJ1-5,CATDWGGGPYQPQHF,TGTGCAACAGACTGGGGCGGGGGGCCATATCAGCCCCAGCATTTT
TRBV15,.,.,TRBJ2-7,CATSLDTTYEQYF,TGTGCCACCAGTCTTGACACCACCTACGAGCAGTACTTC
TRBV12-3/TRBV12-4,.,.,TRBJ1-1,CASAESWNTEAFF,TGTGCCAGCGCGGAGTCCTGGAACACTGAAGCTTTCTTT
TRBV6-6,few,.,TRBJ1-1,CASSLLAEDTEAFF,TGTGCCAGCAGTCTACTGGCAGAAGACACTGAAGCTTTCTTT
TRBV7-8,few,TRBD2,TRBJ2-3,CASSLAFPSGDGTDTQYF,TGTGCCAGCAGCTTAGCGTTCCCTAGCGGGGATGGCACAGATACGCAGTATTTT
TRBV20-1,.,.,TRBJ2-3,CSATPTDRLYTDTQYF,TGCAGTGCTACACCCACTGACAGGCTGTACACAGATACGCAGTATTTT
TRBV10-3,.,TRBD1,TRBJ2-7,CAIAPPRQGAEQYF,TGTGCCATCGCTCCCCCCCGACAGGGGGCAGAGCAGTACTTC
TRBV12-3/TRBV12-4,few,.,TRBJ2-7,CASSFGGFEQYF,TGTGCCAGCAGTTTTGGTGGATTCGAGCAGTACTTC
TRBV6-1,.,TRBD1,TRBJ1-2,CASSETGEDTF,TGTGCCAGCAGTGAGACAGGGGAGGACACCTTC
TRBV25-1,.,TRBD1,TRBJ1-6,CASSLSTGVNSPLHF,TGTGCCAGCAGCTTATCAACAGGGGTTAATTCACCCCTCCACTTT
TRBV7-9,few,.,TRBJ2-6,CASSLSRGSGANVLTF,TGTGCCAGCAGCTTGTCGAGAGGCTCTGGGGCCAACGTCCTGACTTTC
TRBV20-1,.,.,TRBJ1-2,CSARQTETANYGYTF,TGCAGTGCCAGACAGACAGAAACCGCGAACTATGGCTACACCTTC
TRBV6-6,few,TRBD2,TRBJ2-7,CASSGEGMPDQYF,TGTGCCAGCAGTGGGGAGGGTATGCCCGACCAGTACTTC
TRBV4-3,.,.,TRBJ2-5,CASSRVTGYQETQYF,TGCGCCAGCAGCCGAGTTACAGGGTACCAAGAGACCCAGTACTTC
TRBV12-3/TRBV12-4,.,.,TRBJ2-7,CASSLGRRDSTYEQYF,TGTGCCAGCAGTTTAGGGAGGCGGGACTCAACCTACGAGCAGTACTTC
TRBV20-1,.,TRBD2,TRBJ2-5,CSASRPGLAGVEGNEQYF,TGCAGTGCTAGTCGTCCGGGACTAGCGGGAGTAGAAGGAAATGAGCAGTACTTC
TRBV27,.,.,TRBJ2-3,CASSNFPRLPLQYF,TGTGCCAGCAGCAATTTTCCCCGGTTACCTTTGCAGTATTTT
TRBV7-2,few,TRBD2,TRBJ2-1,CASSPPSLAGGLILNEQFF,TGTGCCAGCAGCCCTCCTTCTCTAGCGGGAGGGCTCATTCTCAATGAGCAGTTCTTC
TRBV6-2/TRBV6-3,.,.,TRBJ2-2,CASSYSRGELFF,TGTGCCAGCAGTTACTCGAGGGGGGAGCTGTTTTTT
TRBV12-3/TRBV12-4,.,.,TRBJ1-6,CASSARARGGNSPLHF,TGTGCCAGCAGTGCCAGGGCTCGGGGGGGGAATTCACCCCTCCACTTT
TRBV24-1,.,TRBD2,TRBJ2-5,CATSGWTSGSIRETQYF,TGTGCCACCAGTGGGTGGACTAGCGGGAGTATCAGAGAGACCCAGTACTTC